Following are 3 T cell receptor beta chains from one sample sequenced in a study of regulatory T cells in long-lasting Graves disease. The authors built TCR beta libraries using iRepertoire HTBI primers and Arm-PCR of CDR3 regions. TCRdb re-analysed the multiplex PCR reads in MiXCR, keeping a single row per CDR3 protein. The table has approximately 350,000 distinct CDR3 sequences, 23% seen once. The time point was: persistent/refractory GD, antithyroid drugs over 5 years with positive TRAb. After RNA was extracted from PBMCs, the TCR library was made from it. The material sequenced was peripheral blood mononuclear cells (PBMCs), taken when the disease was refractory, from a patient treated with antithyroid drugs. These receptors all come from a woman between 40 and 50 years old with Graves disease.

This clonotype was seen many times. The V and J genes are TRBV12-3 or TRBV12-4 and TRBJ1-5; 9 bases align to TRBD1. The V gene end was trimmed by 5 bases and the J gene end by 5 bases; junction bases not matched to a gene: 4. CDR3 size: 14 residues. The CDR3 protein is CASSTGGLDQPQHF. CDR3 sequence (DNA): TGTGCCAGCAGTACAGGGGGCTTAGATCAGCCCCAGCATTTT.

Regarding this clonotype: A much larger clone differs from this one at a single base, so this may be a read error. CDR3 protein: CASSFIGLGTGYYEQYF. CDR3 bases: TGTGCCAGCAGTTTTATAGGGTTAGGGACAGGGTATTACGAGCAGTACTTC. The chain employs TRBV28 and TRBJ2-7, with TRBD1 matching 9 bases. The CDR3 is 17 amino acids. V lost 3 bases, J lost 4 bases, and 13 bases stayed unmatched. Germline values: CDR1 MDHEN, CDR2 SYDVKM. The full variable domain, completed using reference TRBV28 and TRBJ2-7, is DVKVTQSSRYLVKRTGEKVFLECVQDMDHENMFWYRQDPGLGLRLIYFSYDVKMKEKGDIPEGYSVSREKKERFSLILESASTNQTSMYLCASSFIGLGTGYYEQYFGPGTRLTVT.

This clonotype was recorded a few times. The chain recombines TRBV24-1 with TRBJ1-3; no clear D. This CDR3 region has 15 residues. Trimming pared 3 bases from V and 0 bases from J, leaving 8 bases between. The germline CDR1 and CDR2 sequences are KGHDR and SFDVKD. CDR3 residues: CATSDNADSGNTIYF. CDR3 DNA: TGTGCCACCAGTGATAACGCGGACTCTGGAAACACCATATATTTT.